This note documents a single T cell receptor beta chain sequence. The entry originates in a study of blood T cell repertoires in COVID-19. Produced via immunoSEQ multiplex PCR; TCRdb's table is partial and in-frame only. The data hold about 100,000 clones, with approximately 84% observed a single time. V dropped 3 bases and J dropped 4; count of bases not matched to a gene: 3. In germline, CDR1 is SGHNT, CDR2 YENEEA. This CDR3 contains 13 residues. The source material was peripheral blood. The chain uses TRBV11-3 and TRBJ2-7, with 7 bases identical to TRBD1. The sequence derives from a human donor in a cohort sampled during active COVID-19. This CDR3 is CASSFRQGYEQYF. In nucleotides, the CDR3 is TGTGCCAGCAGCTTTCGACAGGGTTACGAGCAGTACTTC.